This is a list of T cell receptor beta chains from one sample in a study of cytomegalovirus exposure and HLA in healthy donors. Repertoires were generated with immunoSEQ multiplex PCR, while TCRdb's copy carries only in-frame clones and drops some. The table lists about 140,000 clones, about 84% of them singletons. Sequencing was carried out using PBMCs. The receptors shown here come from a man aged 50 to 59 in good health and CMV-seronegative. Both conserved end residues are part of each CDR3. The D gene is left open where the match is weak. Rows give clone size only sometimes, using once, few, many, or a class for an expanded clone.

>TRBJ2-3|TRBD2|TRBV5-6|-
CASRGRVRWSTDTQYF
TGTGCCAGCAGAGGGAGGGTCCGATGGTCCACAGATACGCAGTATTTT
>TRBJ1-6|-|TRBV27|-
CASSSRQGDNSPLHF
TGTGCCAGCAGTTCCCGCCAGGGCGATAATTCACCCCTCCACTTT
>TRBJ1-1|-|TRBV7-9|-
CASSLGGAMNTEAFF
TGTGCCAGCAGCTTAGGGGGAGCCATGAACACTGAAGCTTTCTTT
>TRBJ1-2|TRBD1|TRBV18|-
CASSSTGNYGYTF
TGTGCCAGCTCATCGACAGGGAACTATGGCTACACCTTC
>TRBJ2-5|-|TRBV5-1|-
CASSLGQSQETQYF
TGCGCCAGCAGCCTAGGACAGTCCCAAGAGACCCAGTACTTC
>TRBJ1-2|-|TRBV30|-
CAWSFSGYGYTF
TGTGCCTGGAGCTTTTCGGGCTATGGCTACACCTTC
>TRBJ2-2|-|TRBV28|-
CASSLSPQINTGELFF
TGTGCCAGCAGTTTAAGTCCCCAGATAAACACCGGGGAGCTGTTTTTT
>TRBJ2-3|TRBD2|TRBV5-6|-
CASSLVLAGLGANTQYF
TGTGCCAGCAGCTTGGTACTAGCGGGGCTCGGAGCCAATACGCAGTATTTT
>TRBJ2-2|-|TRBV11-3|-
CASSDIRNTGELFF
TGTGCCAGCAGCGACATACGGAACACCGGGGAGCTGTTTTTT
>TRBJ2-7|TRBD2|TRBV29-1|-
CSVESSGESYEQYF
TGCAGCGTTGAATCTAGCGGGGAGAGTTACGAGCAGTACTTC
>TRBJ2-1|TRBD2|TRBV5-1|-
CASSLGSGVLGEQFF
TGCGCCAGCAGCTTGGGTAGCGGGGTCTTGGGGGAGCAGTTCTTC
>TRBJ1-2|TRBD1|TRBV6-5|-
CASSAGGYGYTF
TGTGCCAGCAGCGCAGGGGGCTATGGCTACACCTTC
>TRBJ2-5|-|TRBV6-1|-
CASSEASNTRGTQYF
TGTGCCAGCAGTGAAGCGTCCAATACCCGGGGGACCCAGTACTTC
>TRBJ1-6|TRBD1|TRBV7-2|few
CASSSSGTGTSPLHF
TGTGCCAGCAGCTCCAGTGGGACAGGGACTTCACCCCTCCACTTT